The clone carrying this T cell receptor beta chain was counted many times. Its antigen is as yet unknown. This sample is part of a study of identical twins. TCRdb independently ran MiXCR on the 5' RACE reads; one entry per CDR3 protein. The sample includes about 100,000 distinct CDR3 sequences, 4.5% to 6.5% of them seen just once. The study's findings and limits: Invariant cells of the MAIT and iNKT types might have partly distorted the zero-insertion analyses. Models underestimated TCR alpha sharing (out-of-frame) in monozygotic twins. When twins shared out-of-frame alpha sequences, those sequences had excess low generation probability. Insertion counts were lower in abundant cord blood beta clonotypes, a trend that memory repertoires did not show.

The germline V gene has CDR1 MNHEY and CDR2 SVGAGI. The CDR3 spans 14 residues. The V end lost 7 bases, the J end lost 1 base, and 13 bases lay between the germline ends. Sequencing was performed on memory T cells sorted from blood. The V and J genes are TRBV6-5 and TRBJ1-1, with D hard to call. This receptor was obtained from a woman aged 45-65 years in good health. The CDR3 protein is CASKVGPRNTEAFF. The CDR3 region has the DNA TGTGCCAGCAAAGTAGGGCCGAGGAACACTGAAGCTTTCTTT.